These T cell receptor beta chains were read from a single sample in a study of blood T cell repertoires in COVID-19. Assay: immunoSEQ multiplex PCR; the TCRdb copy retains only in-frame clones and omits some. There are roughly 190,000 clones in the sample; about nine tenths occur only once, and 2% to 2.5% lies in the top ten. The specimen was PBMCs or T cells enriched from blood (not recorded which). Source of these receptors: a woman aged 25-40 years who had recovered from COVID-19. CDR3s include the opening cysteine and the closing phenylalanine or tryptophan. The D gene is left open where the match is weak. Clone sizes are given selectively: once, few, many, or a class where the clone is expanded.

abundance	d_gene	v_gene	j_gene	CDR3nt	CDR3aa
-	TRBD1	TRBV20-1	TRBJ1-3	TGCAGTGCTAGTCCGGGACAGGGTCACTCTGGAAACACCATATATTTT	CSASPGQGHSGNTIYF
few	TRBD2	TRBV5-1	TRBJ2-1	TGCGCCAGCAGCTTGGCCCCTAGCGGGGGGGGAAGCTCCTACAATGAGCAGTTCTTC	CASSLAPSGGGSSYNEQFF
-	-	TRBV19	TRBJ2-7	TGTGCCAGTAGTACGCGGGGAAACGAGCAGTACTTC	CASSTRGNEQYF
-	-	TRBV6-2/TRBV6-3	TRBJ2-2	TGTGCCAGCAGTTACTCCGGGGTGGGGAAACCGAACACCGGGGAGCTGTTTTTT	CASSYSGVGKPNTGELFF
-	-	TRBV13	TRBJ1-2	TGTGCCAGCAGCTTAGTGGGAGGGCAGTATGGCTACACCTTC	CASSLVGGQYGYTF
-	-	TRBV2	TRBJ1-4	TGTGCCAGCAGTGCGAGCACAACTAATGAAAAACTGTTTTTT	CASSASTTNEKLFF
-	-	TRBV5-5	TRBJ2-2	TGTGCCAGCAGCTTGGAGGCGGATAACACCGGGGAGCTGTTTTTT	CASSLEADNTGELFF
-	TRBD2	TRBV7-3	TRBJ2-3	TGTGCCAGCAGCTCCCGGACTAGCTCAGATACGCAGTATTTT	CASSSRTSSDTQYF
-	-	TRBV18	TRBJ1-6	TGTGCCAGCTCACCCACAGGGACCGATTCACCCCTCCACTTT	CASSPTGTDSPLHF
-	-	TRBV7-8	TRBJ2-3	TGTGCCAGCAGCTTAGGGGATGCGGGAACCACAGATACGCAGTATTTT	CASSLGDAGTTDTQYF
-	TRBD1	TRBV7-9	TRBJ1-4	TGTGCCAGCAGCTTAGCGGTTGTGACAGGGTCTAATGAAAAACTGTTTTTT	CASSLAVVTGSNEKLFF
-	TRBD2	TRBV6-5	TRBJ2-1	TGTGCCAGCAGCCTAGGACTAGCGGGAATCGGGGAGCAGTTCTTC	CASSLGLAGIGEQFF
few	TRBD1	TRBV30	TRBJ1-6	TGTGCCTGGAGTTATGGACAGGTTGATTCACCCCTCCACTTT	CAWSYGQVDSPLHF
-	-	TRBV7-6	TRBJ1-5	TGTGCCAGCAGCTTAGCAGGGGTCGGCAATCAGCCCCAGCATTTT	CASSLAGVGNQPQHF
-	-	TRBV6-2/TRBV6-3	TRBJ2-7	TGTGCCAGCAGTTACGAGGGATACGAGCAGTACTTC	CASSYEGYEQYF
-	TRBD2	TRBV11-2	TRBJ2-1	TGTGCCAGCAGCTCGAGCGGGAGCGCCTACAATGAGCAGTTCTTC	CASSSSGSAYNEQFF
-	TRBD1	TRBV5-1	TRBJ1-1	TGCGCCAGCAGCTCCACGACTCCACCGACAGGGGTGAACACTGAAGCTTTCTTT	CASSSTTPPTGVNTEAFF
-	-	TRBV6-2/TRBV6-3	TRBJ2-2	TGTGCCAGCAGCTTTGGACACTCTTCCTGGGAGCTGTTTTTT	CASSFGHSSWELFF